Listed here are 22 T cell receptor beta chains from one sample, sequenced in a study of T cells in Graves' hyperthyroidism and ophthalmopathy. There were TCR beta CDR3 regions amplified from RNA transcripts. First-round RT-PCR targeting the TCR CDR3 was performed with the HTBI primer set. TCRdb re-called the multiplex PCR reads through MiXCR, storing one row per CDR3 protein. This sample has some 700,000 distinct CDR3 sequences, with roughly 17% found just once. Sequencing was done on a sample of blood. The receptors come from a man aged 50 or older with Graves' hyperthyroidism.

This chain joins TRBV18 and TRBJ1-1, with D unresolved. Trimming pared 5 bases from V and 1 base from J, leaving 11 bases between. Germline CDR1 and CDR2: KGHSH and LQKENI. The CDR3 extends over 14 amino acids. CDR3 protein: CASSSLVGNTEAFF. CDR3 in DNA: TGTGCCAGCTCATCTTTAGTCGGGAACACTGAAGCTTTCTTT.

The V and J genes are TRBV7-2 and TRBJ1-1, with D unresolved. The CDR3 sequence is 13 residues long. V shed 5 bases and J shed 4 bases, with 11 bases lying between them. Per the germline V gene, CDR1 is SGHTA and CDR2 is FQGNSA. This chain's CDR3 is CASSPQASTEAFF. Here the CDR3 DNA reads TGTGCCAGCAGCCCTCAGGCAAGCACTGAAGCTTTCTTT.

The gene calls are TRBV27 and TRBJ1-1; D is unresolved. Germline CDR1 is MNHEY and CDR2 is SMNVEV (reference sequence). This CDR3 has 12 amino acids. V shed 1 base and J shed 8 bases, with 8 bases lying between them. The CDR3 loop is CASSLFGQEAFF. The CDR3 DNA sequence: TGTGCCAGCAGTTTATTTGGTCAGGAAGCTTTCTTT.

This chain links TRBV6-5 with TRBJ2-1, with TRBD1 identical over 7 bases. CDR3 length: 12 residues. J was trimmed by 8 bases and V by 8 bases; bases with no gene match: 6. Germline values: CDR1 MNHEY, CDR2 SVGAGI. CDR3: CASLLQGYEQFF. The CDR3 region has the DNA TGTGCCAGCCTGTTACAGGGGTATGAGCAGTTCTTC.

This chain joins TRBV10-3 and TRBJ2-2; weak D call: TRBD2 (5 bases). This CDR3 is built from 15 residues. V was trimmed by 4 bases and J by 4 bases, leaving 13 bases between them. The V gene's germline CDR1 is ENHRY and CDR2 SYGVKD. The CDR3 protein is CAISVQRTGTGELFF. The CDR3 DNA follows: TGTGCCATCAGTGTCCAGCGGACGGGCACCGGGGAGCTGTTTTTT.

This clonotype came up many times. The rearrangement links TRBV19 to TRBJ2-1; 13 bases are shared with TRBD2. Germline V gives CDR1 LNHDA, CDR2 SQIVND (reference sequence). This CDR3 has 15 residues. With V trimmed by 9 bases and J by 7 bases, 9 bases remained unmatched. As DNA, the CDR3 is TGTGCCAGCCGGACTAGCGGGAGCCCTTTTAATGAGCAGTTCTTC. Translation gives CASRTSGSPFNEQFF.

This clonotype appeared many times. The rearrangement links TRBV28 to TRBJ1-1; maybe TRBD1 (6 bases). Deletions cut 4 bases from V and 6 bases from J, with 12 bases between. CDR3 size: 13 residues. Germline lookup yields CDR1 MDHEN and CDR2 SYDVKM. The CDR3 reads CASSSLRGPEAFF. Written as DNA, the CDR3 is TGTGCCAGCAGTTCGTTACGGGGGCCTGAAGCTTTCTTT.

This clonotype was detected only a few times. The junction departs from germline at one end; a sequencing error may be responsible. The genes are TRBV6-1 and TRBJ2-7; 9 positions match TRBD1. Looked up from germline, CDR1 is MNHNS and CDR2 is SASEGT. The CDR3 extends over 14 amino acids. The CDR3 DNA sequence: TGTGTCAGCATCCGAGACAGGGGGTCGGGTGAGCAGTACTTC. Protein: CVSIRDRGSGEQYF.

This clonotype was seen more than once but under ten times. The chain links TRBV7-6 to TRBJ2-1; TRBD2 matches at 13 bases. V was pared by 3 bases and J by 7 bases, with 3 bases of the junction left unmatched. Germline V gene sequence: CDR1 SGHVS, CDR2 FNYEAQ. The CDR3 spans 15 residues. The CDR3 nucleotides are TGTGCCAGCAGCTTCACTAGCGGGAGGGGAAATGAGCAGTTCTTC. It yields the protein CASSFTSGRGNEQFF.

This clonotype was seen only a few times. The chain combines TRBV5-5 with TRBJ1-2, with TRBD1 matching over 11 bases. Per germline, CDR1 SGHKS and CDR2 YYEKEE (reference sequence). This CDR3 region has 16 residues. V was clipped by 4 bases and J by 2 bases; unmatched bases: 7. The CDR3 coding sequence is TGTGCCAGCAGCCGCTCCGGGACAGGGGGGAACTATGGCTACACCTTC. Its protein product is CASSRSGTGGNYGYTF.

In its sample, this clonotype was seen a few times. J is TRBJ2-2 and V is TRBV14, with 7 bases fitting TRBD2. This CDR3 has 19 amino acids. Germline V gives CDR1 SGHDN, CDR2 FVKESK. J lost 5 bases, V lost 4 bases, and 19 bases had no gene match. The CDR3 region has the DNA TGTGCCAGCAGCCTCCTGGTCGTGTCGCCGGGAGGAGGTACCGGGGAGCTGTTTTTT. Its protein is CASSLLVVSPGGGTGELFF.

This clonotype was picked up a small number of times. V usage is TRBV7-3 and J usage is TRBJ1-1; unclear D gene. In germline, CDR1 is SGHTA, CDR2 FQGTGA. V was shortened by 1 base and J by 1 base, with 10 bases between the two germline ends. CDR3 length equals 15 residues. CDR3 bases: TGTGCCAGCAGCTTAATGCCTGGAGGGAACACTGAAGCTTTCTTT. Residues: CASSLMPGGNTEAFF.

This clonotype has at least ten counts. The genes are TRBV20-1 and TRBJ1-1; possibly TRBD1 for D (6 bases). V lost 1 base to trimming and J lost 4 bases, with 13 bases between them. Germline V CDR1 and CDR2: DFQATT, SNEGSKA (reference sequence). The CDR3 contains 14 residues. CDR3 coding DNA: TGCAGTGCTAGAGCTCCAGGGGTGACCACTGAAGCTTTCTTT. Protein product: CSARAPGVTTEAFF.

This clonotype was seen a handful of times. The chain combines TRBV30 with TRBJ1-2; 7 positions agree with TRBD1. CDR1 and CDR2 from the germline V gene are GTSNPN and SVGIG (reference sequence). The ends lost 2 bases at V and 10 bases at J; junction bases unmatched: 7. The CDR3 has 12 residues. CDR3 amino acids: CAWSPTGVAYTF. CDR3 bases: TGTGCCTGGAGTCCAACAGGGGTGGCCTACACCTTC.

This clonotype occurred many times. This rearrangement joins TRBV30 to TRBJ2-7, with a weak D call TRBD1 (6 bases). V was cut by 8 bases and J by 3 bases, with 11 bases left in between. The length of the CDR3 is 11 residues. From germline, CDR1 is GTSNPN and CDR2 SVGIG (reference sequence). The CDR3 DNA follows: TGTGCCCCAGACAGGTACTACGAGCAGTACTTC. Translation: CAPDRYYEQYF.

This chain links TRBV11-1 with TRBJ1-2, with 7 bases identical to TRBD1. CDR1 is SGHAT, CDR2 FQDESV, per germline (reference sequence). This CDR3 region has 12 residues. J was trimmed by 7 bases and V by 7 bases; bases with no gene match: 6. DNA for the CDR3: TGTGCCAGCACCTGGGGGGACAGTGGCTACACCTTC. This translates into CASTWGDSGYTF.

A note on this clonotype: One end of the junction varies from germline; a read error may be responsible. This rearrangement joins TRBV5-1 to TRBJ2-2; 14 bases are shared with TRBD2. This CDR3 comprises 16 residues. Germline V gene sequence: CDR1 SGHRS, CDR2 YFSETQ. The CDR3 sequence is CASSLGTSGSVGEPFF. The CDR3 DNA reads as TGCGCCAGCAGCCTAGGGACTAGCGGGAGTGTCGGGGAGCCGTTTTTT.

On this clonotype: Its ends do not fully match the called genes, so a read error is possible. This chain connects TRBV5-5 to TRBJ2-2, with D perhaps TRBD1 or TRBD2 (5 bases each). The CDR3 has 16 residues. Per germline, CDR1 SGHKS and CDR2 YYEKEE (reference sequence). CDR3 amino acids: CDSRVTGTPGTGELFF. As DNA, the CDR3 is TGTGACAGCAGAGTTACCGGGACCCCGGGGACCGGGGAGCTGTTTTTT.

This clonotype was seen at least ten times. The rearrangement uses TRBV20-1 and TRBJ2-3, with 11 positions matching TRBD2. The CDR3 sequence is 14 residues long. V lost 6 bases, J lost 5 bases, and 7 bases stayed unmatched. CDR1 is DFQATT, CDR2 SNEGSKA, per germline (reference sequence). The CDR3 reads CSAQLAGAGDTQYF. The CDR3 DNA sequence: TGCAGTGCCCAACTAGCGGGAGCGGGAGATACGCAGTATTTT.

This clonotype was counted at least ten times. The chain joins TRBV7-9 to TRBJ2-7; no clear D. The V gene lost 1 base and the J gene lost 8 bases, with 12 bases spanning the gap. This CDR3 spans 13 amino acids. Germline CDR1 reads SEHNR; CDR2 reads FQNEAQ (reference sequence). DNA for the CDR3: TGTGCCAGCAGCTTAGAGCGATTAAGGAAGCAGTACTTC. This encodes CASSLERLRKQYF.

As to this clonotype: A much larger clone lies a single base off, so this may be a read error. Here the CDR3 reads CASGFRTVTDTQYF. CDR3 nucleotides: TGTGCCAGCGGCTTCAGGACAGTCACAGATACGCAGTATTTT. The rearrangement links TRBV11-2 to TRBJ2-3, with TRBD1 as a possible D gene (6 bases). There are 14 residues in the CDR3. Germline loops: CDR1 SGHAT, CDR2 FQNNGV.

The gene calls are TRBV6-2 or TRBV6-3 and TRBJ1-2; D is possibly TRBD1 (6 bases). CDR1 and CDR2 from the germline V gene are MNHEY and SVGEGT. Trimming removed 6 bases from V and 8 bases from J, with 19 bases in between. This CDR3 has 14 residues. The CDR3 here is CASRVGQRGGGYTF. In nucleotides, the CDR3 is TGTGCCAGCAGAGTAGGACAGAGGGGCGGGGGCTACACCTTC.